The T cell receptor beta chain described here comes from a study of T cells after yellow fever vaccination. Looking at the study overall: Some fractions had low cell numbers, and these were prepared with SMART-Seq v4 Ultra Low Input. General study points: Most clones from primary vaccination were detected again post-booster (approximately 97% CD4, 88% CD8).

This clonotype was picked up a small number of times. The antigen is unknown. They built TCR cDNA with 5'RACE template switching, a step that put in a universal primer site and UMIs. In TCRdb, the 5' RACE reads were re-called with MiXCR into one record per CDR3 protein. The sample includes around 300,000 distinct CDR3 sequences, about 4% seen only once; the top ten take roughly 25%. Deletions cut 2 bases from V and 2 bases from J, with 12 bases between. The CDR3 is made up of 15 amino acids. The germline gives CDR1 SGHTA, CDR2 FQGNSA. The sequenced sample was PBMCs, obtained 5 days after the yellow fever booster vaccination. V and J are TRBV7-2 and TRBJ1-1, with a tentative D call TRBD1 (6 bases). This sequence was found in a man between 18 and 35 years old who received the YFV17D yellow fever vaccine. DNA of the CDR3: TGTGCCAGCAGCTTAACAGGGCTTCGAAACACTGAAGCTTTCTTT. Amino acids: CASSLTGLRNTEAFF.